The rows below give T cell receptor beta chains drawn from one sample of a study of blood T cells in healthy people across ages. TCRdb re-called the 5' RACE reads with MiXCR, one entry per CDR3 protein. The profile shows fewer than 1,000,000 distinct CDR3 sequences, about 47% of them singletons. Sequenced sample: blood. The source is a man older than 75 in good health. CDR3s include the opening cysteine and the closing phenylalanine or tryptophan. D genes are given only for firm matches. Expanded clones get a size class; other rows say once, few or many, or leave the size out.

V gene	clone size	J gene	D gene	CDR3 protein	CDR3 DNA
TRBV10-3	few	TRBJ2-1	-	CAISTGPDANEQFF	TGTGCCATCAGTACGGGACCAGACGCGAATGAGCAGTTCTTC
TRBV4-3	-	TRBJ2-6	-	CASSQDMAGANVLTF	TGCGCCAGCAGCCAAGATATGGCAGGGGCCAACGTCCTGACTTTC
TRBV12-3/TRBV12-4	-	TRBJ2-3	TRBD2	CASSLTGGPIDTQYF	TGTGCCAGCAGTTTAACGGGAGGGCCGATAGATACGCAGTATTTT
TRBV7-2	once	TRBJ1-4	-	CASSPQVHELFF	TGTGCCAGCAGCCCCCAGGTCCATGAACTGTTTTTT
TRBV12-3/TRBV12-4	-	TRBJ2-1	-	CASSLDLGFNLDEQFF	TGTGCCAGCAGTTTAGACCTAGGGTTTAATTTAGATGAGCAGTTCTTC
TRBV14	-	TRBJ2-7	-	CASSQSSNEQYF	TGTGCCAGCAGCCAGTCGTCTAACGAGCAGTACTTC
TRBV30	few	TRBJ2-1	TRBD2	CAWSATSGRYNEQFF	TGTGCCTGGAGCGCGACTAGCGGGAGATACAATGAGCAGTTCTTC
TRBV25-1	-	TRBJ1-2	-	CASSDRVDYGYTF	TGTGCCAGCAGTGATCGGGTGGACTATGGCTACACCTTC
TRBV7-2	few	TRBJ1-2	-	CASSLSPSWDGYTF	TGTGCCAGCAGCTTATCCCCATCCTGGGATGGCTACACCTTC
TRBV12-3/TRBV12-4	-	TRBJ2-7	-	CASIWTQTYEQYF	TGTGCCAGCATTTGGACACAAACCTACGAGCAGTACTTC
TRBV5-5	once	TRBJ2-1	TRBD1	CASSLGQGTEQFF	TGTGCCAGCAGCTTGGGACAGGGCACTGAGCAGTTCTTC
TRBV20-1	once	TRBJ2-7	-	CSARRGTEQYF	TGCAGTGCTAGAAGAGGGACCGAGCAGTACTTC
TRBV7-9	once	TRBJ2-5	-	CASSGFVSGETQYF	TGTGCCAGCAGCGGCTTCGTATCGGGAGAGACCCAGTACTTC
TRBV20-1	-	TRBJ2-1	TRBD1	CSATSGTESYNEQFF	TGCAGTGCCACATCCGGGACAGAATCCTACAATGAGCAGTTCTTC
TRBV4-3	-	TRBJ2-5	-	CASSQVAGATETQYF	TGCGCCAGCAGCCAAGTTGCGGGGGCGACAGAGACCCAGTACTTC
TRBV6-6	few	TRBJ1-5	-	CASSSGTAYSNQPQHF	TGTGCCAGCAGTTCCGGGACCGCTTATAGCAATCAGCCCCAGCATTTT
TRBV7-2	-	TRBJ2-7	TRBD1	CASTKDRGTSYEQYF	TGTGCCAGCACCAAGGACAGGGGGACGTCCTACGAGCAGTACTTC
TRBV9	many	TRBJ2-1	-	CASSAREKAYNEQFF	TGTGCCAGCAGCGCAAGAGAGAAAGCCTACAATGAGCAGTTCTTC
TRBV20-1	few	TRBJ1-6	TRBD1	CSARAGGSGTGQRPLHF	TGCAGTGCTAGAGCTGGGGGGTCTGGGACAGGGCAGCGACCCCTCCACTTT
TRBV14	many	TRBJ2-7	-	CASSRVMGRGSEQYF	TGTGCCAGCAGCCGAGTCATGGGACGAGGGAGCGAGCAGTACTTC
TRBV29-1	-	TRBJ2-1	TRBD2	CSVEKDGRARDEQFF	TGCAGCGTTGAAAAGGACGGGAGGGCCAGGGATGAGCAGTTCTTC
TRBV4-2	-	TRBJ2-7	-	CASSLEGGRLGVEQYF	TGTGCCAGCAGCCTGGAAGGGGGGAGGCTGGGGGTCGAGCAGTACTTC
TRBV4-2	-	TRBJ2-5	-	CASSQEGAGKTQYF	TGTGCCAGCAGCCAAGAAGGGGCCGGGAAGACCCAGTACTTC
TRBV14	-	TRBJ1-1	TRBD1	CASSPFSRQGMNTEAFF	TGTGCCAGCAGCCCCTTTAGTCGACAGGGGATGAACACTGAAGCTTTCTTT
TRBV5-1	many	TRBJ2-2	-	CASSFETSGELFF	TGCGCCAGCAGCTTTGAGACTTCCGGGGAGCTGTTTTTT
TRBV5-1	few	TRBJ2-5	-	CASTVIGSSQETQYF	TGCGCCAGCACGGTTATCGGCTCCTCCCAAGAGACCCAGTACTTC
TRBV12-3/TRBV12-4	-	TRBJ2-1	TRBD1	CASRGRTGARRNEQFF	TGTGCCAGCAGGGGCCGGACAGGCGCCCGACGTAATGAGCAGTTCTTC
TRBV2	-	TRBJ2-7	-	CASGKEQGPYEQYF	TGTGCCAGCGGGAAGGAGCAGGGTCCCTACGAGCAGTACTTC
TRBV7-2	few	TRBJ1-1	-	CASSLGTGPVTEAFF	TGTGCCAGCAGCTTAGGAACAGGGCCCGTTACTGAAGCTTTCTTT
TRBV3-1	-	TRBJ1-5	-	CASSQGGGRAGQPQHF	TGTGCCAGCAGCCAAGGCGGAGGGAGAGCAGGTCAGCCCCAGCATTTT
TRBV7-9	-	TRBJ1-6	-	CASSLDGIGPPYSPLHF	TGTGCCAGCAGCTTAGATGGCATAGGCCCTCCGTATTCACCCCTCCACTTT
TRBV20-1	-	TRBJ2-1	TRBD2	CSASGSGGPNEQFF	TGCAGTGCTAGCGGTAGCGGGGGGCCCAATGAGCAGTTCTTC
TRBV6-5	-	TRBJ1-2	-	CASSYGTQNNYGYTF	TGTGCCAGCAGTTACGGGACACAGAATAACTATGGCTACACCTTC
TRBV7-3	-	TRBJ2-3	TRBD2	CASSPYSGVSTDTQYF	TGTGCCAGCAGCCCCTACAGCGGGGTGAGCACAGATACGCAGTATTTT
TRBV3-1	once	TRBJ1-1	-	CASSQVNTGTEAFF	TGTGCCAGCAGCCAAGTTAACACGGGCACTGAAGCTTTCTTT
TRBV27	-	TRBJ1-2	-	CASSLNRRNYGYTF	TGTGCCAGCAGTTTGAACCGTCGTAACTATGGCTACACCTTC
TRBV7-6	-	TRBJ2-1	TRBD2	CASTLTSGYNEQFF	TGTGCCAGCACCTTGACTAGCGGTTACAATGAGCAGTTCTTC
TRBV5-1	-	TRBJ2-3	-	CANSLDYRTDTQYF	TGCGCCAACAGCTTGGACTACCGCACAGATACGCAGTATTTT
TRBV5-1	-	TRBJ2-1	TRBD2	CASSLALASYNEQFF	TGCGCCAGCAGCTTGGCACTAGCGAGCTACAATGAGCAGTTCTTC
TRBV12-3/TRBV12-4	-	TRBJ1-2	TRBD1	CASRMRGQGLYGYTF	TGTGCCAGCCGAATGAGGGGACAGGGACTCTATGGCTACACCTTC